The source of this T cell receptor beta chain is a study of immune heterogeneity within non-small cell lung tumors. The study's findings and limits: Each patient's tumor sites shared recurring identical dominant CDR3 beta clonotypes, and individual sites also carried their own high-frequency clones. For the most part, the T-cell receptor beta clonotypes present at high frequency were distinct from one individual patient to the next.

Bulk tumor genomic DNA served as template, at about 600 ng per sample. Every primary tumor yielded several biopsies, spaced far apart, that were taken during surgery. Patients underwent curative surgery for non-small cell lung cancer (untreated and newly diagnosed). V shed 4 bases and J 7 bases; nucleotides not matched to a gene: 5. Germline V CDR1 and CDR2: SGHRS, YFSETQ. The CDR3 extends over 14 amino acids. This clonotype has more than one count but fewer than ten. Its antigen is as yet unknown. Multiplex PCR (32 V and 13 J primers) was used to amplify the TCR beta CDR3. One entry per CDR3 protein, called by TCRdb with MiXCR from the multiplex PCR reads. Of approximately 4,100 distinct CDR3 sequences in the sample, about 27% were seen once.

The sequence derives from a man in his sixties with non-small cell lung cancer. Sequencing was performed on lung tumor tissue. The rearrangement joins TRBV5-1 to TRBJ2-2; TRBD1 matches 9 bases. The CDR3 coding sequence is TGCGCCAGCAGCCCGGGACAGGGAATCGGGGAGCTGTTTTTT. Residues: CASSPGQGIGELFF.